The 13 T cell receptor beta chains reported below all come from one sample, sequenced in a study of T cells in Graves' hyperthyroidism and ophthalmopathy. Amplified regions were TCR beta CDR3 sequences from RNA transcripts. Using the HTBI primer set, a first-round RT-PCR was run on the TCR CDR3. From the multiplex PCR reads, TCRdb called clonotypes with MiXCR, one entry per CDR3 protein. The table has over 300,000 distinct CDR3 sequences, approximately 14% seen once; the top ten hold about 37%. Source material: blood. These receptors were taken from a woman between 40 and 50 years old with Graves' ophthalmopathy.

This clonotype was detected many times. The V call is TRBV27, the J call TRBJ1-6, with D perhaps matching TRBD1 (5 bases). Germline CDR1 reads MNHEY; CDR2 reads SMNVEV (reference sequence). V lost 5 bases and J 9 bases, leaving 17 bases between the germline ends. The CDR3 is 15 amino acids. CDR3 protein: CASSQKRGGGSPLHF. CDR3 coding DNA: TGTGCCAGCAGTCAGAAGAGGGGAGGAGGTTCACCCCTCCACTTT.

This clonotype was detected ten times or more. The gene calls are TRBV7-9 and TRBJ1-2, with D unresolved. The germline CDR1 and CDR2 sequences are SEHNR and FQNEAQ (reference sequence). V lost 5 bases to trimming and J lost 5 bases, with 9 bases between them. This CDR3 has 12 amino acids. CDR3 sequence: CASSPNLYGYTF. CDR3 DNA sequence: TGTGCCAGCAGCCCGAATCTGTATGGCTACACCTTC.

Ten or more counts support this clonotype. The chain couples TRBV20-1 to TRBJ2-3; TRBD1 is a possible D gene (5 bases). CDR3 length: 12 residues. V dropped 5 bases and J dropped 0 bases, with 6 bases sitting between them. From germline, CDR1 is DFQATT and CDR2 SNEGSKA (reference sequence). CDR3 in amino acids: CSAQGSTDTQYF. For the CDR3, the DNA is TGCAGTGCTCAGGGAAGCACAGATACGCAGTATTTT.

Only a few counts were recorded for this clonotype. The chain links TRBV28 to TRBJ1-4; tentatively, D is TRBD1 (5 bases). Germline V gene lookup returns CDR1 MDHEN and CDR2 SYDVKM. With 5 bases removed from V and 8 bases from J, the gap between germline ends came to 15 bases. The CDR3 consists of 14 residues. CDR3 in amino acids: CASSEDKAGEKLFF. In DNA form, the CDR3 reads TGTGCCAGCAGTGAGGACAAAGCGGGGGAAAAACTGTTTTTT.

This rearrangement joins TRBV11-2 to TRBJ2-1, with TRBD2 matching over 8 bases. Trimming at V came to 7 bases and at J to 5 bases, leaving 10 bases not matched to a gene. From germline, CDR1 is SGHAT and CDR2 FQNNGV. The CDR3 covers 15 residues. In nucleotides, the CDR3 is TGTGCCAGCAACCACAGGACTAGCTCAGACAATGAGCAGTTCTTC. Translation gives CASNHRTSSDNEQFF.

The chain is built from TRBV12-3 or TRBV12-4 and TRBJ2-4; TRBD1 or TRBD2 may be the D gene (5 bases each). Between the trimmed V and J ends, which lost 6 bases and 3 bases, there was a span of 15 bases. The CDR3 extends over 15 amino acids. The CDR3: CASRLGVGVKNIQYF. The CDR3 DNA reads TGTGCCAGCAGGTTGGGGGTAGGAGTCAAAAACATTCAGTACTTC.

This clonotype was detected ten times or more. This chain connects TRBV2 to TRBJ2-1, with D possibly called TRBD1 or TRBD2 (6 bases each). The V gene's germline CDR1 is SNHLY and CDR2 FYNNEI. Trimming left V 2 bases short and J 10 bases short, with 18 bases between. The CDR3 contains 15 residues. Written as DNA, the CDR3 is TGTGCCAGCAGTGAACTGGGGACTGAAGGGGGGGAGCAGTTCTTC. This sequence encodes CASSELGTEGGEQFF.

This clonotype has more than one count but fewer than ten. V usage is TRBV7-2 and J usage is TRBJ2-4, with 7 bases fitting TRBD2. Per germline, CDR1 SGHTA and CDR2 FQGNSA. This CDR3 comprises 15 residues. The V and J ends lost 5 bases and 9 bases, in that order; junction bases with no gene match: 13. The CDR3 is CASSRPGGSLSIQYF. Written as DNA, the CDR3 is TGTGCCAGCAGCCGCCCGGGCGGGAGTTTAAGCATTCAGTACTTC.

This clonotype has ten or more counts. The V gene is TRBV19, the J gene TRBJ1-5; D remains unclear. This CDR3 spans 13 amino acids. CDR1 is LNHDA and CDR2 is SQIVND in the germline V gene (reference sequence). Trimming stripped 5 bases from V and 7 bases from J, with 12 bases between. CDR3 in amino acids: CASSAEGGQPQHF. CDR3 nucleotide sequence: TGTGCCAGTAGTGCCGAAGGTGGGCAGCCCCAGCATTTT. Variable domain in full (rest from reference TRBV19 and TRBJ1-5): DGGITQSPKYLFRKEGQNVTLSCEQNLNHDAMYWYRQDPGQGLRLIYYSQIVNDFQKGDIAEGYSVSREKKESFPLTVTSAQKNPTAFYLCASSAEGGQPQHFGDGTRLSIL.

On this clonotype: The junction shows a germline mismatch at one end, possibly a read error. The rearrangement joins TRBV6-1 to TRBJ2-1; 9 nucleotides match TRBD2. The J call is in doubt because the DNA end fits TRBJ2-7 better. The CDR3 is made up of 14 amino acids. CDR1 and CDR2 (germline): MNHNS, SASEGT. The CDR3 DNA is TGCGCCAGCAGTGGTGGGACTAGCAACAATGAGCAGTACTTC. Amino acid sequence: CASSGGTSNNEQYF.

This clonotype showed up many times. The rearrangement joins TRBV2 to TRBJ1-4; unclear D gene. The V gene lost 3 bases and the J gene lost 7 bases, with 21 bases spanning the gap. Germline V gene lookup returns CDR1 SNHLY and CDR2 FYNNEI. The length of the CDR3 is 17 residues. The CDR3 nucleotides read TGTGCCAGCAGTGATTCGGGAAGGGCCCTAAAGCGTGAAAAACTGTTTTTT. It translates to CASSDSGRALKREKLFF.

This clonotype was seen repeatedly, ten times or more. The gene calls are TRBV3-1 and TRBJ2-7, with 8 bases lining up with TRBD1. CDR3 length: 13 residues. With V trimmed by 4 bases and J by 7 bases, 6 bases remained unmatched. The germline CDR1 and CDR2 sequences are LGHDT and YNNKEL (reference sequence). CDR3 sequence reads: CASSPTGVEEQYF. The DNA of the CDR3 is TGTGCCAGCAGCCCGACAGGGGTGGAGGAGCAGTACTTC.

The V and J genes are TRBV29-1 and TRBJ2-1; 9 bases line up with TRBD2. The CDR3 contains 14 residues. Trimming cost V 8 bases and J 5 bases; bases outside gene matches: 10. From germline, CDR1 is SQVTM and CDR2 ANQGSEA. The CDR3 bases are TGCAGCTCCGGCGGGCTAGCGGGGAACAATGAGCAGTTCTTC. It specifies CSSGGLAGNNEQFF.